Shown below are 26 T cell receptor beta chains from a single sample sequenced in a study of molecular identifiers for immune sequencing clone quantification. TCRdb re-analysed the PCR reads in MiXCR, keeping a single row per CDR3 protein. The sample gives over 35,000 distinct CDR3 sequences, under 20% of which show up once; roughly 6.9% is in the top ten. Input material: naive CD8+ T cells from blood, with Jurkat cell RNA spiked in. Subset defined: FACS-sorted CD8+CD4-CCR7+CD45RA+ naive T cells. These receptors were obtained from a human donor in good health. Some libraries in this study had Jurkat cell RNA spiked in.

The CDR3 is CASSPGAEETQYF. The CDR3, as DNA: TGTGCCAGCAGCCCCGGGGCAGAAGAGACCCAGTACTTC. The chain is built from TRBV7-2 and TRBJ2-5; D may be TRBD1 or TRBD2 (5 bases each). CDR3 length: 13 residues. The V end lost 5 bases, the J end lost 3 bases, and 10 bases lay between the germline ends. The germline V gene encodes CDR1 SGHTA and CDR2 FQGNSA. The full variable domain, its missing parts supplied by reference TRBV7-2 and TRBJ2-5, is GAGVSQSPSNKVTEKGKDVELRCDPISGHTALYWYRQSLGQGLEFLIYFQGNSAPDKSGLPSDRFSAERTGGSVSTLTIQRTQQEDSAVYLCASSPGAEETQYFGPGTRLLVL.

The V call is TRBV11-2, the J call TRBJ2-7, with unresolved D. Germline CDR1 and CDR2: SGHAT and FQNNGV. V was cut by 5 bases and J by 2 bases, with 16 bases left in between. This CDR3 is built from 15 residues. The CDR3 DNA reads as TGTGCCAGCAGCCACGGCCTTGGGCAGGCCTACGAGCAGTACTTC. Its protein is CASSHGLGQAYEQYF.

There are many counts of this clonotype. CDR3 amino acids: CASSPRDRLGTDTQYF. The CDR3 DNA sequence: TGTGCCAGCAGCCCACGGGACCGCCTCGGCACAGATACGCAGTATTTT. The genes are TRBV7-9 and TRBJ2-3; D could derive from TRBD1 or TRBD2 (5 bases each). Germline CDR1 reads SEHNR; CDR2 reads FQNEAQ (reference sequence). The CDR3 sequence is 16 residues long. V lost 5 bases, J lost 1 base, and 16 bases lay in between. Drawing the rest from reference TRBV7-9 and TRBJ2-3, the complete variable domain is DTGVSQNPRHKITKRGQNVTFRCDPISEHNRLYWYRQTLGQGPEFLTYFQNEAQLEKSRLLSDRFSAERPKGSFSTLEIQRTEQGDSAMYLCASSPRDRLGTDTQYFGPGTRLTVL.

The sample holds many counts of this clonotype. The chain combines TRBV28 with TRBJ2-7; 13 bases are a match to TRBD2. The CDR3 is 16 amino acids. The V gene end was trimmed by 2 bases and the J gene end by 3 bases; junction bases not matched to a gene: 4. The germline CDR1 and CDR2 sequences are MDHEN and SYDVKM. The CDR3 reads CASSLPGTSGNYEQYF. The DNA for the CDR3 is TGTGCCAGCAGTTTACCCGGGACTAGCGGGAACTACGAGCAGTACTTC.

This clonotype was counted ten times or more. The chain carries TRBV6-1 and TRBJ2-2; 8 bases fit TRBD1. Germline V lookup: CDR1 MNHNS, CDR2 SASEGT. The length of the CDR3 is 17 residues. V lost 3 bases and J lost 5; bases outside the gene matches: 11. The CDR3 DNA reads TGTGCCAGCAGTGAGACCTGGACAGGGTCTCTAACCGGGGAGCTGTTTTTT. Translating gives CASSETWTGSLTGELFF.

At least ten counts were recorded for this clonotype. The chain recombines TRBV6-5 with TRBJ2-7, with D possibly matching TRBD2 (6 bases). V lost 10 bases, J lost 2 bases, and 15 bases lay in between. Germline V CDR1 and CDR2: MNHEY, SVGAGI. There are 13 residues in the CDR3. CDR3 nucleotides: TGTGCCACGGGAGACAGCCATACCTACGAGCAGTACTTC. Protein sequence: CATGDSHTYEQYF.

This clonotype occurred a few times. The chain recombines TRBV7-2 with TRBJ2-1; 8 nucleotides match TRBD2. V gave up 2 bases and J gave up 8 bases; unmatched junction bases: 8. CDR3 length: 15 residues. Germline V gene sequence: CDR1 SGHTA, CDR2 FQGNSA. The DNA for the CDR3 is TGTGCCAGCAGCTTAAATCAGCGGGAGTGGGATGAGCAGTTCTTC. This sequence encodes CASSLNQREWDEQFF. Variable domain in full (rest from reference TRBV7-2 and TRBJ2-1): GAGVSQSPSNKVTEKGKDVELRCDPISGHTALYWYRQSLGQGLEFLIYFQGNSAPDKSGLPSDRFSAERTGGSVSTLTIQRTQQEDSAVYLCASSLNQREWDEQFFGPGTRLTVL.

The rearrangement links TRBV9 to TRBJ2-2; D is uncertain. There are 12 residues in the CDR3. V was cut by 6 bases and J by 3 bases, with 6 bases left in between. Germline V gene lookup returns CDR1 SGDLS and CDR2 YYNGEE. The CDR3 reads CASTRDTGELFF. In DNA, the CDR3 is TGTGCCAGCACCCGGGACACCGGGGAGCTGTTTTTT.

In this sample, this clonotype turned up many times. The rearrangement uses TRBV5-1 and TRBJ2-5; 7 nucleotides align to TRBD1. Germline V gene sequence: CDR1 SGHRS, CDR2 YFSETQ. The CDR3 spans 14 residues. Trimming cost V 4 bases and J 4 bases; bases outside gene matches: 7. CDR3 nucleotide sequence: TGCGCCAGCAGCCTGACAGGGACGGGAGAGACCCAGTACTTC. Translation gives CASSLTGTGETQYF. The whole variable domain, filled in from reference TRBV5-1 and TRBJ2-5, reads KAGVTQTPRYLIKTRGQQVTLSCSPISGHRSVSWYQQTPGQGLQFLFEYFSETQRNKGNFPGRFSGRQFSNSRSEMNVSTLELGDSALYLCASSLTGTGETQYFGPGTRLLVL.

In its sample, this clonotype was seen many times. This chain uses TRBV4-1 with TRBJ1-5; D call uncertain. V lost 4 bases, J lost 3 bases, and 13 bases lay in between. The CDR3 length is 15 residues. The V gene's germline CDR1 is MGHRA and CDR2 YSYEKL. In nucleotides, the CDR3 is TGCGCCAGCAGCCTCGTTACAGAGGCCAATCAGCCCCAGCATTTT. Translation: CASSLVTEANQPQHF.

This clonotype was seen just once. The chain is built from TRBV28 and TRBJ2-3; tentative D call: TRBD2 (6 bases). CDR1 MDHEN and CDR2 SYDVKM come from the germline V gene. The V and J ends lost 8 bases and 6 bases respectively, with 33 bases between them. The CDR3 is 19 residues long. The CDR3 coding sequence is TGTGCCAGCTCAGATGCATTTATATGGAGTACGGGGGAGATTGATACGCAGTATTTT. It is translated as CASSDAFIWSTGEIDTQYF.

In its sample, this clonotype was seen many times. The chain carries TRBV5-1 and TRBJ2-7; D uncertain. The CDR3 is 13 amino acids. V lost 0 bases and J 7 bases, leaving 11 bases between the germline ends. Germline V gene sequence: CDR1 SGHRS, CDR2 YFSETQ. In DNA form, the CDR3 reads TGCGCCAGCAGCTTGGAACCCCATGGGGAGCAGTACTTC. This translates into CASSLEPHGEQYF.

The chain is built from TRBV14 and TRBJ1-3; D unresolved. The CDR3 consists of 13 residues. V lost 4 bases, J lost 0 bases, and 4 bases lay in between. Germline CDR1 reads SGHDN; CDR2 reads FVKESK. CDR3 DNA: TGTGCCAGCAGCCCAAGCTCTGGAAACACCATATATTTT. This encodes CASSPSSGNTIYF.

This clonotype appeared many times. The chain couples TRBV12-3 or TRBV12-4 to TRBJ2-1; perhaps TRBD2 as D (6 bases). V lost 1 base and J lost 2, with 9 bases in between. The CDR3 runs 15 residues. The CDR3 sequence is CASSLGVAAYNEQFF. The CDR3 DNA reads as TGTGCCAGCAGTTTAGGGGTAGCGGCCTACAATGAGCAGTTCTTC.

This clonotype was observed many times. The chain joins TRBV18 to TRBJ2-7, with 8 nucleotides matching TRBD1. The CDR3 has 16 residues. Germline V gene data show CDR1 as KGHSH and CDR2 as LQKENI. The J segment lost 0 bases and the V segment lost 6 bases, leaving 10 bases of the junction unmatched. Here the CDR3 reads CASSREGQGRSYEQYF. The CDR3 coding sequence is TGTGCCAGCTCCCGCGAAGGACAGGGTCGCTCCTACGAGCAGTACTTC.

A note on this clonotype: A much larger clone sits a single nucleotide away, making a read error possible. This rearrangement joins TRBV28 to TRBJ2-7; 8 nucleotides align to TRBD2. Trimming took 7 bases from V and 4 from J; bases not matched to a gene: 12. The CDR3 is made up of 15 amino acids. Germline V gene data show CDR1 as MDHEN and CDR2 as SYDVKM. DNA for the CDR3: TGTGCCAGCAATGAAGGCGGGAGGACCATATACGAGCAGTACTTC. Protein product: CASNEGGRTIYEQYF.

This clonotype showed up just once. This could be a read error, since a much larger clone is one nucleotide away. The V call is TRBV28, the J call TRBJ2-1; D perhaps matches TRBD2 (5 bases). This CDR3 comprises 14 residues. Germline V gene lookup returns CDR1 MDHEN and CDR2 SYDVKM. The CDR3 here is CANSPLESGNEQFF. DNA of the CDR3: TGTGCCAACAGTCCCCTAGAGAGCGGCAATGAGCAGTTCTTC.

This clonotype was observed many times. The chain links TRBV4-2 to TRBJ2-3; 9 bases align to TRBD1. Germline loops: CDR1 LGHNA, CDR2 YNFKEQ. Losses at the gene ends were 1 base for V and 2 bases for J; bases not matched to a gene: 10. The CDR3 length is 18 residues. The CDR3 reads CASSQGKAGTGNTDTQYF. CDR3 coding DNA: TGTGCCAGCAGCCAAGGGAAAGCCGGGACAGGGAACACAGATACGCAGTATTTT.

Concerning this clonotype: Given a much more abundant clone one base away, this may be a read error. The J gene is TRBJ1-2, the V gene TRBV27, with 9 bases matching TRBD1. The CDR3 has 14 amino acids. Germline CDR1 MNHEY, CDR2 SMNVEV (reference sequence). The CDR3 DNA follows: TGTGCCAGCAGGGTGACAGGGGGTAATGTTGGCTGCACCTTC. It is translated as CASRVTGGNVGCTF.

This clonotype appeared a few times. A much larger clone is a single base away; this may be a read error. The V call is TRBV29-1, the J call TRBJ2-1, with D perhaps matching TRBD2 (6 bases). Germline CDR1 SQVTM, CDR2 ANQGSEA. The CDR3 covers 14 residues. The CDR3 DNA reads TGCAGCGTTTATACCGGGACTTCCTGCAATGAGCAGTTCTTC. Translation: CSVYTGTSCNEQFF.

This clonotype has at least ten counts. The genes are TRBV7-9 and TRBJ2-7, with 10 bases matching TRBD2. Trimming took 2 bases from V and 3 from J; bases not matched to a gene: 4. This CDR3 comprises 15 residues. CDR1 and CDR2 from the germline V gene are SEHNR and FQNEAQ (reference sequence). For the CDR3, the DNA is TGTGCCAGCAGCTTATTGGTAGCGGGAGGCTACGAGCAGTACTTC. It translates to CASSLLVAGGYEQYF.

This clonotype has only a few counts. The chain links TRBV6-1 to TRBJ2-5, with D unresolved. Germline values: CDR1 MNHNS, CDR2 SASEGT. The CDR3 has 14 residues. Trimming left V 2 bases short and J 8 bases short, with 15 bases between. CDR3 amino acids: CASSEKGHSPTQYF. The CDR3 DNA sequence: TGTGCCAGCAGTGAAAAGGGCCACAGCCCCACCCAGTACTTC.

In its sample, this clonotype was seen many times. V is TRBV28 and J is TRBJ2-1, with D possibly being TRBD2 (5 bases). The length of the CDR3 is 14 residues. Germline loops: CDR1 MDHEN, CDR2 SYDVKM. V lost 6 bases, J lost 1 base, and 10 bases lay in between. The CDR3: CASRGANSYNEQFF. In DNA, the CDR3 is TGTGCCAGCAGGGGAGCCAATTCCTACAATGAGCAGTTCTTC. The entire variable domain, with the rest obtained from reference TRBV28 and TRBJ2-1, is as follows: DVKVTQSSRYLVKRTGEKVFLECVQDMDHENMFWYRQDPGLGLRLIYFSYDVKMKEKGDIPEGYSVSREKKERFSLILESASTNQTSMYLCASRGANSYNEQFFGPGTRLTVL.

This clonotype was seen repeatedly, ten times or more. The chain carries TRBV19 and TRBJ2-1, with 10 bases matching TRBD2. The germline CDR1 and CDR2 sequences are LNHDA and SQIVND (reference sequence). The CDR3 consists of 15 residues. J was trimmed by 6 bases and V by 5 bases; bases with no gene match: 7. Here the CDR3 reads CASSLSSGSVNEQFF. The CDR3 region has the DNA TGTGCCAGTAGTTTGTCTAGCGGGAGCGTCAATGAGCAGTTCTTC.

This clonotype was recorded at least ten times. The chain employs TRBV5-1 and TRBJ2-7; TRBD2 agrees at 11 bases. The germline gives CDR1 SGHRS, CDR2 YFSETQ. This CDR3 has 15 residues. J was trimmed by 0 bases and V by 4 bases; bases with no gene match: 3. CDR3 DNA: TGCGCCAGCAGCCCAACTAGCGGGAGCTCCTACGAGCAGTACTTC. It specifies CASSPTSGSSYEQYF.

This clonotype has at least ten counts. The chain recombines TRBV29-1 with TRBJ2-7; D might be TRBD1 (5 bases). CDR1 SQVTM and CDR2 ANQGSEA come from the germline V gene. Deletions cut 4 bases from V and 0 bases from J, with 10 bases between. This CDR3 region has 13 residues. CDR3 in amino acids: CSVVGQYSYEQYF. The CDR3 DNA sequence: TGCAGCGTTGTCGGACAATACTCCTACGAGCAGTACTTC.